The rows below give T cell receptor beta chains drawn from one sample of a study of blood T cell repertoires in COVID-19. Generated by immunoSEQ multiplex PCR, the TCRdb table keeps only in-frame clones and is missing some. The table lists roughly 330,000 clones, 70% to 90% of them singletons. Sequencing input: PBMCs or T cells enriched from blood (not recorded which). Receptors were obtained from a woman younger than 35 who had recovered from COVID-19. CDR3s include the opening cysteine and the closing phenylalanine or tryptophan. D genes are given only for firm matches. Expanded clones get a size class; other rows say once, few or many, or leave the size out.

NA	TRBV4-1	NA	TRBJ1-2	TGCGCCAGCAGCCAAGAAAGGGGAAACTATGGCTACACCTTC	CASSQERGNYGYTF
NA	TRBV19	NA	TRBJ2-5	TGTGCCAGTAGTATGAGAGAGACCCAGTACTTC	CASSMRETQYF
NA	TRBV6-6	NA	TRBJ2-1	TGTGCCAGCAGTTACCCCCGGCGAAAACTATACAATGAGCAGTTCTTC	CASSYPRRKLYNEQFF
NA	TRBV28	TRBD1	TRBJ1-4	TGTGCCAGCAGCTTGGGGACAGCAACTAATGAAAAACTGTTTTTT	CASSLGTATNEKLFF
NA	TRBV29-1	TRBD2	TRBJ2-7	TGCAGCGTAGTAGGCGGGAGAAGGTACGAGCAGTACTTC	CSVVGGRRYEQYF
NA	TRBV27	TRBD1	TRBJ1-2	TGTGCCAGCAGTTCCGGGACAGGATGGAAAGGCTACACCTTC	CASSSGTGWKGYTF
NA	TRBV7-2	TRBD1	TRBJ2-2	TGTGCCAGCGCCCGGGGTGGACAGGGGTCCACCGGGGAGCTGTTTTTT	CASARGGQGSTGELFF
NA	TRBV28	NA	TRBJ1-2	TGTGCCAGCAGGCCTACCGGACTGAGCGACTATGGCTACACCTTC	CASRPTGLSDYGYTF
few	TRBV4-2	NA	TRBJ2-1	TGTGCCAGCACCTCAGGAGGGTACGGGGAGCAGTTCTTC	CASTSGGYGEQFF
NA	TRBV5-3	TRBD1	TRBJ2-1	TGTGCCAGAAGCTTGGATCCCCACGACAGGGAAGAAGGCAATGAGCAGTTCTTC	CARSLDPHDREEGNEQFF
NA	TRBV3-1/TRBV3-2	TRBD2	TRBJ2-3	TGTGCCAGCAGCCTCTCGGCGGGGGTGACAGATACGCAGTATTTT	CASSLSAGVTDTQYF
NA	TRBV6-1	NA	TRBJ1-4	TGTGCCAGCAGTGAGATTTCGGGAGCAAATGAAAAACTGTTTTTT	CASSEISGANEKLFF
few	TRBV3-1/TRBV3-2	TRBD1	TRBJ2-7	TGTGCCAGCAGCCAAGAGGGATACAGGGGGGAGCAGTACTTC	CASSQEGYRGEQYF
NA	TRBV5-6	NA	TRBJ2-2	TGTGCCAGCACCGTAGACAGATACACCGGGGAGCTGTTTTTT	CASTVDRYTGELFF
once	TRBV6-1	NA	TRBJ2-3	TGTGCCAGCAGTGAAGGCGCTTTAAGCACAGATACGCAGTATTTT	CASSEGALSTDTQYF
NA	TRBV15	TRBD1	TRBJ1-5	TGTGCCACCAGCGCCGTGATTGGGCAGGGGGATCAGCCCCAGCATTTT	CATSAVIGQGDQPQHF
NA	TRBV28	NA	TRBJ2-1	TGTGCCAGCAGTTTATCCGGTATCTACAATGAGCAGTTCTTC	CASSLSGIYNEQFF
NA	TRBV4-1	TRBD2	TRBJ2-1	TGCGCCAGCAGCCGCCTGCAAGGGAGCGGGAGCCACAATGAGCAGTTCTTC	CASSRLQGSGSHNEQFF
NA	TRBV5-4	TRBD2	TRBJ2-7	TGTGCCAGCAGCTTGGAGGCTAGCGGGGGTTACGAGCAGTACTTC	CASSLEASGGYEQYF
NA	TRBV7-3	NA	TRBJ1-2	TGTGCCAGCAGCCTTAACCCCAGGGCGGATGGCTACACCTTC	CASSLNPRADGYTF
NA	TRBV9	NA	TRBJ1-2	TGTGCCAGCAGCGACTTTGAAAGGGGCTATGGCTACACCTTC	CASSDFERGYGYTF
NA	TRBV24-1	NA	TRBJ2-3	TGTGCCACCAGTGACCCTATTCCCGGGGACACAGATACGCAGTATTTT	CATSDPIPGDTDTQYF
NA	TRBV19	NA	TRBJ2-3	TGTGCCAGTACCTCCCGGGACACCGGCACAGATACGCAGTATTTT	CASTSRDTGTDTQYF
NA	TRBV5-1	TRBD2	TRBJ2-1	TGCGCCAGCAGCTCAGCCCCGGGACTAGCGGGAGGGCCTTCCTACAATGAGCAGTTCTTC	CASSSAPGLAGGPSYNEQFF
NA	TRBV4-1	TRBD2	TRBJ2-3	TGCGCCAGCAGCCCGGCTAGCGGGTCGGTCTATGATACGCAGTATTTT	CASSPASGSVYDTQYF
once	TRBV12-3/TRBV12-4	NA	TRBJ2-7	TGTGCCAGCAGTTCGCGGGGCTTCAACGAGCAGTACTTC	CASSSRGFNEQYF
NA	TRBV5-1	TRBD1	TRBJ1-4	TGCGCCAGCAGCCCGGACAGGGGGGAGGAAAAACTGTTTTTT	CASSPDRGEEKLFF
NA	TRBV28	TRBD1	TRBJ2-7	TGTGCCAGCAGTTCCCCGGCAGGGGGCGCGGGATACGAGCAGTACTTC	CASSSPAGGAGYEQYF
NA	TRBV20-1	TRBD1	TRBJ1-4	TGCAGTGCTAGTGGACAGGGAACAGAAAAACTGTTTTTT	CSASGQGTEKLFF
NA	TRBV30	NA	TRBJ2-7	TGTGCCTGGAGTGCGACTAGTTTGTTCGGAGACGAGCAGTACTTC	CAWSATSLFGDEQYF
NA	TRBV9	TRBD1	TRBJ1-6	TGTGCCAGCAGCTCCCTTCAGGGACAGCTTAATTCACCCCTCCACTTT	CASSSLQGQLNSPLHF
NA	TRBV7-8	NA	TRBJ1-2	TGTGCCAGCAGCTTATCTACCGCCTACTATGGCTACACCTTC	CASSLSTAYYGYTF
NA	TRBV7-2	TRBD1	TRBJ1-5	TGTGCCAGCAGTACACAGGGGGGAGGCAATCAGCCCCAGCATTTT	CASSTQGGGNQPQHF
NA	TRBV7-2	NA	TRBJ2-7	TGTGCCAGCAGCTTAGCAAGGGGGAGTGAGCTCTACGAGCAGTACTTC	CASSLARGSELYEQYF
NA	TRBV10-3	TRBD2	TRBJ2-2	TGTGCCACTAGCGGATCGAACACCGGGGAGCTGTTTTTT	CATSGSNTGELFF
NA	TRBV5-1	TRBD2	TRBJ2-6	TGCGCCAGCAGCTTGGTTGGGCTAGCGGGCCTTAGCTCTGGGGCCAACGTCCTGACTTTC	CASSLVGLAGLSSGANVLTF
NA	TRBV13	NA	TRBJ2-1	TGTGCCACCTCTATCATGGGGCTTTCCTACAATGAGCAGTTCTTC	CATSIMGLSYNEQFF
many	TRBV5-1	NA	TRBJ1-2	TGCGCCAGCGGGGACTTTCACTATGGCTACACCTTC	CASGDFHYGYTF
NA	TRBV6-4	NA	TRBJ1-2	TGTGCCAGCAGTGACCTTCTGTGGGGCCAGGACGGCCGGGGCTACACCTTC	CASSDLLWGQDGRGYTF
few	TRBV4-2	NA	TRBJ2-5	TGTGCCAGCAGCCAAGAACCCAGCGTGGTGGAGACCCAGTACTTC	CASSQEPSVVETQYF
many	TRBV6-1	NA	TRBJ2-1	TGTGCCAGCAGTGAAGTAGGAGGGGGCGTTTCCTACAATGAGCAGTTCTTC	CASSEVGGGVSYNEQFF
NA	TRBV5-1	TRBD1	TRBJ1-4	TGCGCCAGCAGCTTTGCGAGGACAGGGGCAGAAAAACTGTTTTTT	CASSFARTGAEKLFF
NA	TRBV7-9	TRBD2	TRBJ2-3	TGTGCCAGCAGCTTACGGGGGGTGAACACAGATACGCAGTATTTT	CASSLRGVNTDTQYF
NA	TRBV6-5	TRBD1	TRBJ1-2	TGTGCCAGCAGGACAGGGGGCAGTAACTATGGCTACACCTTC	CASRTGGSNYGYTF
NA	TRBV7-9	NA	TRBJ1-2	TGTGCCAGCAGCTTGATCGACAGCACAGATCATGGCTACACCTTC	CASSLIDSTDHGYTF
NA	TRBV11-2	NA	TRBJ1-1	TGTGCCAGCAGCTTGGTAACGGGAGACACTGAAGCTTTCTTT	CASSLVTGDTEAFF
NA	TRBV7-9	NA	TRBJ1-2	TGTGCCAGCAGCTGGGGGAGGGAGGGCTATGGCTACACCTTC	CASSWGREGYGYTF
few	TRBV28	TRBD1	TRBJ2-2	TGTGCCAGCACCCGACAGGGAGACACCGGGGAGCTGTTTTTT	CASTRQGDTGELFF
NA	TRBV5-1	TRBD2	TRBJ2-5	TGCGCCAGCACCCCTTTACTAGCGGGAGTTGAGACCCAGTACTTC	CASTPLLAGVETQYF